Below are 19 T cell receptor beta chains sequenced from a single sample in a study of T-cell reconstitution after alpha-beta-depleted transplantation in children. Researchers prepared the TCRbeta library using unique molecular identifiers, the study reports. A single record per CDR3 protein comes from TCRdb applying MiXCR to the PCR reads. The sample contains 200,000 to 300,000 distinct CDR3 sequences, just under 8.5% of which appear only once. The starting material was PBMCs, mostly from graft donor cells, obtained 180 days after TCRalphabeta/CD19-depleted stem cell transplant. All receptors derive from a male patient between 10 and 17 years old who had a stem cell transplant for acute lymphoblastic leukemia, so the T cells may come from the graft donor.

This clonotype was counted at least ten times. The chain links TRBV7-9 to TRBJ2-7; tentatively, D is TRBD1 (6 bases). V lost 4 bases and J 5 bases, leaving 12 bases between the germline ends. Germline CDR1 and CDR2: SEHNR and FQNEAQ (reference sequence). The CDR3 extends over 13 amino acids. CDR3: CASSSYRAHEQYF. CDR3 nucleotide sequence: TGTGCCAGCAGCTCCTACAGGGCCCACGAGCAGTACTTC.

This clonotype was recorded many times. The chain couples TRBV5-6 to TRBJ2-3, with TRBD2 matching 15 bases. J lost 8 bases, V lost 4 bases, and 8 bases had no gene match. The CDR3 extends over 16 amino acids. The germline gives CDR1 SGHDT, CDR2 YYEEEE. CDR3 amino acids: CASSPLGLAGGGTQYF. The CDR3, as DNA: TGTGCCAGCAGCCCGCTGGGACTAGCGGGAGGAGGTACGCAGTATTTT.

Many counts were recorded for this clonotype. CDR3 DNA sequence: TGTGCCAGCACCTCACCGAGCGGGGGGGACACCGGGGAGCTGTTTTTT. Amino acid sequence: CASTSPSGGDTGELFF. The chain recombines TRBV9 with TRBJ2-2; 10 positions match TRBD2. The germline V gene has CDR1 SGDLS and CDR2 YYNGEE. Germline trimming cut 6 bases from V and 3 bases from J; bases unmatched to any gene: 8. The CDR3 is 16 amino acids.

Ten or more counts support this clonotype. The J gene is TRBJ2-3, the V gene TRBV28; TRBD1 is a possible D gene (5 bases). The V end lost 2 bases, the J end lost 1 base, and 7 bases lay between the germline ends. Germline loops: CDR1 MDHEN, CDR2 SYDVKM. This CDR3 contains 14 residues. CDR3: CASSLIRGTDTQYF. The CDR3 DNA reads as TGTGCCAGCAGTTTAATCAGGGGCACAGATACGCAGTATTTT.

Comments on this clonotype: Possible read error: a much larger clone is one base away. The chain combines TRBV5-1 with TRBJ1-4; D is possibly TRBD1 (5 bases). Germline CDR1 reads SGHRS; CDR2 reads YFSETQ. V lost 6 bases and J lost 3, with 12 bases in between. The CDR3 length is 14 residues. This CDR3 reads CASTLRGPNEKLFF. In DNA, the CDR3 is TGCGCCAGCACTCTGAGGGGCCCTAATGAAAAACTGTTTTTT.

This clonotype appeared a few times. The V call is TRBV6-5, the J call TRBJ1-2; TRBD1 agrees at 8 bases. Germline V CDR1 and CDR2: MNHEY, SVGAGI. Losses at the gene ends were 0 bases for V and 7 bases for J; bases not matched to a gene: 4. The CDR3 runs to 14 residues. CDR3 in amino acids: CASSYSQGAVGYTF. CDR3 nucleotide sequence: TGTGCCAGCAGTTACTCGCAGGGGGCGGTTGGCTACACCTTC.

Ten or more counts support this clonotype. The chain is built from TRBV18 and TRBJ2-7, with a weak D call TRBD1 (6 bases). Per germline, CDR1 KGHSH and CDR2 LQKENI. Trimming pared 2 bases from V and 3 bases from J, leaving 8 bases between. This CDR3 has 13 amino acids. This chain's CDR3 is CASSPSQGYEQYF. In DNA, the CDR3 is TGTGCCAGCTCACCATCACAGGGCTACGAGCAGTACTTC.

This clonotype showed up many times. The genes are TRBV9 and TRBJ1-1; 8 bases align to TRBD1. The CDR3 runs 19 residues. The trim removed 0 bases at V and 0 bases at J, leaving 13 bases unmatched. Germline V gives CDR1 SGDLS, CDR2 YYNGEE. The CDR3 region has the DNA TGTGCCAGCAGCGTAGCTCCTGGACAGGGTAATGCCCTGAACACTGAAGCTTTCTTT. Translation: CASSVAPGQGNALNTEAFF.

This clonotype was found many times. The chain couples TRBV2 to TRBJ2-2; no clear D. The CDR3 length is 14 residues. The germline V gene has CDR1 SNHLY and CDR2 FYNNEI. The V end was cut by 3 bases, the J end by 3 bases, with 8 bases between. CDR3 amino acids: CASSEKAYTGELFF. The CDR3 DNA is TGTGCCAGCAGTGAGAAGGCCTACACCGGGGAGCTGTTTTTT.

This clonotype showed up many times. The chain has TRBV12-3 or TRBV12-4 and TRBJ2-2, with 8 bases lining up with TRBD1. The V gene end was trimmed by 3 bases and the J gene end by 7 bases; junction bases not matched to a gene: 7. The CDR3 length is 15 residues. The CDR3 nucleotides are TGTGCCAGCAGTTTGGCAGGGGGCGCAGGCGGGGAGCTGTTTTTT. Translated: CASSLAGGAGGELFF.

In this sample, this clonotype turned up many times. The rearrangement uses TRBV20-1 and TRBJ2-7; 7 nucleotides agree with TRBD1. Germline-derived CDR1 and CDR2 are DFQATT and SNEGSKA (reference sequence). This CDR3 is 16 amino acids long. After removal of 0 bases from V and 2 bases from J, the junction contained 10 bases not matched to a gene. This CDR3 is CSARDQDRLWAYEQYF. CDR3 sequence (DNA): TGCAGTGCTAGAGATCAGGACAGGTTATGGGCCTACGAGCAGTACTTC.

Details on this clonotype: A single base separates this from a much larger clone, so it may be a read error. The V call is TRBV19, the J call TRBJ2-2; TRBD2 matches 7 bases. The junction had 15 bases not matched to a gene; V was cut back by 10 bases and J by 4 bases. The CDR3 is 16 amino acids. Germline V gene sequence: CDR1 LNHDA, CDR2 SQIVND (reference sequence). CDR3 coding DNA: TGTGCCACCCCTACGGAGGGAGGGGCTTCCACCGGGGAGCTGTTTTTT. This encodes CATPTEGGASTGELFF.

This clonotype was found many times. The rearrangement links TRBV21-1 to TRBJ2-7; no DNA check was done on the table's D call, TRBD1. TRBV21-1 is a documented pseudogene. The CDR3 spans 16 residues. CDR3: CASSKGIQGPSYEQYF. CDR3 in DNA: TGTGCCAGCAGCAAAGGTATTCAGGGGCCATCCTACGAGCAGTACTTC.

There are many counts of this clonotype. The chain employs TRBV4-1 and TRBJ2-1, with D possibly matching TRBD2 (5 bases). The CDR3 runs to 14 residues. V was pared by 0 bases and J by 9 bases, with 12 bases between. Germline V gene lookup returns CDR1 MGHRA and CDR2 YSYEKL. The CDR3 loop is CASSQEYSRGEQFF. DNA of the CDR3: TGCGCCAGCAGCCAAGAGTACTCCCGGGGTGAGCAGTTCTTC.

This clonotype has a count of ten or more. The CDR3 region is CSARDLLVWGEETQYF. CDR3 sequence (DNA): TGCAGTGCTAGAGATCTCCTCGTCTGGGGGGAAGAGACCCAGTACTTC. The V call is TRBV20-1, the J call TRBJ2-5, with D possibly being TRBD2 (6 bases). V was cut by 0 bases and J by 3 bases, with 17 bases left in between. The CDR3 consists of 16 residues. Germline CDR1 is DFQATT and CDR2 is SNEGSKA (reference sequence).

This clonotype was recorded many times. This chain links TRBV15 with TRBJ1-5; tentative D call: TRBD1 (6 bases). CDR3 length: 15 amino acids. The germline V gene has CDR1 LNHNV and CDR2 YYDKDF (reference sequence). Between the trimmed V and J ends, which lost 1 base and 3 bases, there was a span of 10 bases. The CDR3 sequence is CATSRGRQVNQPQHF. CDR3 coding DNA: TGTGCCACCAGCAGAGGAAGACAGGTCAATCAGCCCCAGCATTTT.

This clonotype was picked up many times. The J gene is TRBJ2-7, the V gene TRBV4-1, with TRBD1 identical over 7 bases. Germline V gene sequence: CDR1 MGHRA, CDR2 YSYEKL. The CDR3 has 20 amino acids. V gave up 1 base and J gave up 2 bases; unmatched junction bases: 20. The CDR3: CASSQGPYYDRDNSTYEQYF. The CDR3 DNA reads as TGCGCCAGCAGCCAAGGTCCGTATTATGACAGGGATAACTCCACCTACGAGCAGTACTTC.

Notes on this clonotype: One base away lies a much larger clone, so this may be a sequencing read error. CDR3 coding DNA: TGTGCCAGCGGTTCCTATACTAGGGAGCAGTACTTC. This translates into CASGSYTREQYF. The V and J genes are TRBV12-3 or TRBV12-4 and TRBJ2-7, with D maybe TRBD2 (5 bases). Deletions cut 8 bases from V and 7 bases from J, with 15 bases between. The length of the CDR3 is 12 residues.

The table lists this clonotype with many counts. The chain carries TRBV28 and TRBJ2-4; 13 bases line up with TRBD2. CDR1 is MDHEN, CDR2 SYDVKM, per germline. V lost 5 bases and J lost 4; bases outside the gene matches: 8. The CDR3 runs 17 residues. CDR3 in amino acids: CASSLSGLAGTKNIQYF. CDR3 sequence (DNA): TGTGCCAGCAGTCTATCGGGACTAGCGGGGACTAAAAACATTCAGTACTTC. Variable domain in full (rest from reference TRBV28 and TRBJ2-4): DVKVTQSSRYLVKRTGEKVFLECVQDMDHENMFWYRQDPGLGLRLIYFSYDVKMKEKGDIPEGYSVSREKKERFSLILESASTNQTSMYLCASSLSGLAGTKNIQYFGAGTRLSVL.